The present T cell receptor (beta chain) was sequenced within a study of cytomegalovirus exposure and HLA in healthy donors. While unrecorded immune exposures were likely, the donors were nominally healthy when sampled. Notes on this clone: The antigen remains undetermined.

Study-wide results and caveats: Usually a TCR sequence was rare, but some public TCRs were found in many donors. Of the V segments, some could not be distinguished, including TRBV6-2 and TRBV6-3, and were excluded.

The CDR3 loop spans 13 amino acids. Germline V gene sequence: CDR1 MGHDK, CDR2 SYGVNS. Trimming took off 4 bases at V and 1 base at J, with 7 bases between the two ends. This PCR relied on a set of 60 Vbeta primers and 13 Jbeta primers. Sequencing used immunoSEQ multiplex PCR; TCRdb keeps in-frame clones, though not all of them. Its listing shows 90,000 to 130,000 clones. Material for sequencing was PBMCs. The V and J genes are TRBV25-1 and TRBJ1-1, with a weak D call TRBD1 (5 bases). The sequence came from a man aged 25 to 45 in good health and CMV-seronegative. The chain's CDR3 is CASSVGGNTEAFF. The CDR3 nucleotides are TGTGCCAGCAGTGTGGGGGGGAACACTGAAGCTTTCTTT.